This is a list of T cell receptor beta chains from one sample in a study of vaccination and CD4 T cells after COVID-19. TCRdb reprocessed the PCR reads with MiXCR, giving one entry per CDR3 protein. The table includes approximately 6,000 distinct CDR3 sequences, about 40% detected once. Their recognized antigens are unknown. Sequenced material: CD4+ T cells from blood, cultured in vitro. These receptors all stem from a human donor in good health. Both conserved end residues are part of each CDR3. The order of the fields is CDR3 protein, CDR3 DNA, clone size, V gene, D gene, J gene. A D gene is named only where the DNA matches it firmly. Rows give clone size only sometimes, using once, few, many, or a class for an expanded clone.

CSAIGADYHIAEQYF | TGCAGCGCAATTGGGGCGGATTATCACATCGCCGAGCAGTACTTC | - | TRBV29-1 | - | TRBJ2-7
CASSPRGLAGGQTDTQYF | TGTGCCAGCAGCCCCCGGGGACTAGCGGGGGGGCAAACAGATACGCAGTATTTT | - | TRBV5-8 | TRBD2 | TRBJ2-3
CAYGQNTEAFF | TGTGCCTACGGACAGAACACTGAAGCTTTCTTT | few | TRBV30 | - | TRBJ1-1
CASSLEGSDSSAQHF | TGCGCCAGCAGCTTGGAAGGTAGTGACTCCTCGGCCCAGCATTTT | - | TRBV5-1 | - | TRBJ1-5
CASSEGQGANTEAFF | TGTGCCAGCAGCGAGGGACAGGGGGCTAACACTGAAGCTTTCTTT | - | TRBV7-6 | TRBD1 | TRBJ1-1
CASMVGVFTDTQYF | TGTGCCAGCATGGTGGGGGTGTTCACAGATACGCAGTATTTT | - | TRBV12-3/TRBV12-4 | - | TRBJ2-3
CSARDGTRVQETQYF | TGCAGTGCTAGAGATGGGACTAGAGTCCAAGAGACCCAGTACTTC | few | TRBV20-1 | TRBD2 | TRBJ2-5
CASSPTGVSNQPQHF | TGCGCCAGCAGCCCAACAGGGGTGAGCAATCAGCCCCAGCATTTT | medium-sized | TRBV4-1 | TRBD1 | TRBJ1-5
CASSEGLGTDTQYF | TGTGCCAGCAGTGAGGGATTGGGCACAGATACGCAGTATTTT | - | TRBV6-4 | - | TRBJ2-3
CSASGGRDTEAFF | TGCAGTGCTAGCGGGGGGAGGGACACTGAAGCTTTCTTT | - | TRBV20-1 | - | TRBJ1-1
CASGGNTQYF | TGTGCCAGCGGGGGGAATACGCAGTATTTT | - | TRBV7-2 | - | TRBJ2-3
CASSLYRAFGTDTQYF | TGTGCCAGCAGCTTGTACAGGGCTTTTGGCACAGATACGCAGTATTTT | - | TRBV5-5 | - | TRBJ2-3
CASSPWLAGGETQYF | TGTGCCAGCAGCCCATGGCTAGCGGGGGGGGAGACCCAGTACTTC | - | TRBV7-2 | TRBD2 | TRBJ2-5
CASSFSAGIGNEQFF | TGCGCCAGCAGCTTTTCGGCAGGGATAGGTAATGAGCAGTTCTTC | - | TRBV5-1 | - | TRBJ2-1
CASGTGMLAGELFF | TGTGCCAGCGGTACAGGGATGTTGGCCGGGGAGCTGTTTTTT | - | TRBV6-1 | - | TRBJ2-2
CASSLRGANTEAFF | TGCGCCAGCAGCTTGCGAGGAGCTAACACTGAAGCTTTCTTT | - | TRBV5-1 | - | TRBJ1-1
CSVRKGGGEAFF | TGCAGCGTTAGGAAGGGGGGGGGTGAAGCTTTCTTT | - | TRBV29-1 | - | TRBJ1-1
CSARDEDRIYGYTF | TGCAGTGCTAGAGATGAGGACAGGATCTATGGCTACACCTTC | - | TRBV20-1 | TRBD1 | TRBJ1-2
CSAIQPGLGFHEQYF | TGCAGTGCTATCCAACCGGGACTAGGGTTCCACGAGCAGTACTTC | few | TRBV20-1 | TRBD2 | TRBJ2-7
CASSVDRRDTGELFF | TGTGCCAGCAGCGTTGACAGGAGAGACACCGGGGAGCTGTTTTTT | - | TRBV2 | - | TRBJ2-2
CASSYDGQEHSPLHF | TGTGCCAGCAGTTACGATGGGCAGGAACATTCACCCCTCCACTTT | - | TRBV6-5 | - | TRBJ1-6
CASSSTGGDLEAFF | TGCGCCAGCAGCTCTACAGGGGGAGACCTTGAAGCTTTCTTT | - | TRBV5-1 | TRBD1 | TRBJ1-1
CASSPGTARTEAFF | TGTGCCAGCTCACCAGGGACAGCACGTACTGAAGCTTTCTTT | - | TRBV18 | TRBD1 | TRBJ1-1
CASSAGQGYTGELFF | TGTGCCAGCAGTGCGGGACAGGGATACACCGGGGAGCTGTTTTTT | - | TRBV2 | TRBD1 | TRBJ2-2
CASSAGSADTQYF | TGTGCCAGCAGCGCAGGGTCCGCAGATACGCAGTATTTT | - | TRBV12-3/TRBV12-4 | - | TRBJ2-3
CASSDMTIGLGIYEQYF | TGTGCCAGCAGTGATATGACGATAGGGCTCGGGATCTACGAGCAGTACTTC | - | TRBV6-1 | - | TRBJ2-7
CASSVGGLAGDTQYF | TGTGCCAGCAGCGTAGGTGGACTAGCAGGCGATACGCAGTATTTT | few | TRBV9 | TRBD2 | TRBJ2-3
CSAGGPTNEKLFF | TGCAGTGCCGGGGGGCCAACTAATGAAAAACTGTTTTTT | - | TRBV20-1 | - | TRBJ1-4
CASSYGGNYGYTF | TGTGCCAGCAGTTACGGCGGAAACTATGGCTACACCTTC | few | TRBV6-5 | - | TRBJ1-2